What follows is one T cell receptor (beta chain) and its context. Its matching antigen is unknown. Trimming removed 2 bases from V and 0 bases from J, with 7 bases in between. This CDR3 has 14 amino acids. Germline CDR1 MNHNY, CDR2 SVGAGI (reference sequence). Measured with immunoSEQ multiplex PCR; TCRdb has only the in-frame clones, and not every one. The sample lists approximately 2,300,000 clones; about 90% were seen once. This sample was included in a study of shared clonotypes between healthy human individuals. Study-level points and caveats: What naive subsets generally showed was a larger estimated richness than memory subsets showed.

The sequencing sample was made of naive CD4+ T cells from PBMCs. Subset reported: CD45RA+ positively selected. This sequence was found in a man younger than 35 in good health. Some clones in this sample may be carry-over from other donors' samples. The rearrangement links TRBV6-6 to TRBJ1-1; D unclear. CDR3 region: CASSYAGMNTEAFF. DNA for the CDR3: TGTGCCAGCAGTTACGCAGGTATGAACACTGAAGCTTTCTTT.